What follows are 20 T cell receptor beta chains derived from one specimen sequenced in a study of response to subunit inactivated influenza vaccine. Each CDR3 protein gets one entry after TCRdb re-called the RT-PCR reads with MiXCR. The repertoire holds around 570,000 distinct CDR3 sequences, with around 8% as singletons. Material: PBMCs from blood, obtained roughly 24 months after vaccination. These receptors all stem from a man between 50 and 69 years old who received an inactivated influenza vaccine.

This clonotype occurred many times. This sequence joins TRBV18 and TRBJ1-1; D is ambiguous. From germline, CDR1 is KGHSH and CDR2 LQKENI. Deletions cut 2 bases from V and 3 bases from J, with 10 bases between. This CDR3 comprises 14 residues. The CDR3 spells CASSPGLADTEAFF. The CDR3 DNA reads as TGTGCCAGCTCACCAGGTTTGGCAGACACTGAAGCTTTCTTT.

This clonotype showed up just a few times. This sequence joins TRBV20-1 and TRBJ2-1; 10 positions agree with TRBD2. Unmatched junction bases numbered 8, after V lost 5 bases and J lost 1 base. CDR1 is DFQATT, CDR2 SNEGSKA, per germline (reference sequence). This CDR3 contains 16 residues. CDR3 nucleotide sequence: TGCAGTGCTCTAAAAGCGGGAGGGCTGTCCTACAATGAGCAGTTCTTC. Amino acid sequence: CSALKAGGLSYNEQFF.

The chain joins TRBV6-5 to TRBJ2-5, with TRBD2 matching 7 bases. The CDR3 extends over 12 amino acids. The germline V gene has CDR1 MNHEY and CDR2 SVGAGI. Trimming removed 8 bases from V and 2 bases from J; junction bases left unmatched: 2. The CDR3 reads CASAGGQETQYF. The CDR3 DNA is TGTGCCAGCGCCGGGGGGCAAGAGACCCAGTACTTC.

This clonotype has a count of ten or more. The J gene is TRBJ2-2, the V gene TRBV18, with D tentatively TRBD1 or TRBD2 (5 bases each). V was cut by 5 bases and J by 7 bases, with 14 bases left in between. Germline V gene sequence: CDR1 KGHSH, CDR2 LQKENI. The CDR3 has 14 residues. CDR3 residues: CASSVQRGRGELFF. The CDR3 nucleotides are TGTGCCAGCTCAGTCCAGAGGGGCCGCGGGGAGCTGTTTTTT. Full variable domain (remainder filled in from reference TRBV18 and TRBJ2-2): NAGVMQNPRHLVRRRGQEARLRCSPMKGHSHVYWYRQLPEEGLKFMVYLQKENIIDESGMPKERFSAEFPKEGPSILRIQQVVRGDSAAYFCASSVQRGRGELFFGEGSRLTVL.

With respect to this clonotype: Just one base apart from a much larger clone, this may be a read error. The rearrangement links TRBV6-1 to TRBJ2-7, with 10 bases fitting TRBD1. The CDR3 length is 16 residues. Germline CDR1 and CDR2: MNHNS and SASEGT. This chain's CDR3 is CASSTPTGGNGYEQHF. The CDR3 nucleotides read TGTGCCAGCAGTACCCCGACAGGGGGCAATGGATACGAGCAGCACTTC.

At least ten counts were recorded for this clonotype. V gene TRBV29-1 combines with J gene TRBJ1-1, with 7 bases matching TRBD1. The V segment lost 4 bases and the J segment 5 bases; nucleotides outside the gene matches: 4. CDR3 size: 12 residues. Germline CDR1 SQVTM, CDR2 ANQGSEA. The CDR3 DNA is TGCAGCGTTGTGCAGGGGGTAACTGAAGCTTTCTTT. It specifies CSVVQGVTEAFF. The variable domain in full, completed from reference TRBV29-1 and TRBJ1-1, reads SAVISQKPSRDICQRGTSLTIQCQVDSQVTMMFWYRQQPGQSLTLIATANQGSEATYESGFVIDKFPISRPNLTFSTLTVSNMSPEDSSIYLCSVVQGVTEAFFGQGTRLTVV.

This clonotype was recorded many times. The V call is TRBV4-3, the J call TRBJ1-6; possibly TRBD1 for D (6 bases). This CDR3 contains 16 residues. CDR1 is LGHNA, CDR2 YSLEER, per germline. The V end was cut by 0 bases, the J end by 10 bases, with 16 bases between. The CDR3 nucleotides are TGCGCCAGCAGCCAAGACCCGACAGACGGGGGCTCACCCCTCCACTTT. Translated: CASSQDPTDGGSPLHF.

This chain's CDR3 is CASSLVFSRVGTEAFF. The CDR3 bases are TGTGCCAGCAGCTTAGTGTTTTCCAGGGTTGGGACTGAAGCTTTCTTT. The rearrangement joins TRBV11-2 to TRBJ1-1; the D gene is possibly TRBD1 (5 bases). V lost 1 base and J 5 bases, leaving 17 bases between the germline ends. This CDR3 is built from 16 residues. CDR1 is SGHAT and CDR2 is FQNNGV in the germline V gene.

A few counts support this clonotype. The V gene is TRBV7-9, the J gene TRBJ1-4, with no clear D. Trimming removed 1 base from V and 7 bases from J, with 13 bases in between. Germline CDR1 is SEHNR and CDR2 is FQNEAQ (reference sequence). The CDR3 extends over 15 amino acids. CDR3 loop: CASSLGIGLLEKLFF. CDR3 nucleotides: TGTGCCAGCAGCTTAGGGATAGGACTCCTTGAAAAACTGTTTTTT. The full variable domain, with the rest looked up from reference TRBV7-9 and TRBJ1-4, is DTGVSQNPRHKITKRGQNVTFRCDPISEHNRLYWYRQTLGQGPEFLTYFQNEAQLEKSRLLSDRFSAERPKGSFSTLEIQRTEQGDSAMYLCASSLGIGLLEKLFFGSGTQLSVL.

This clonotype was seen more than once but under ten times. The genes are TRBV20-1 and TRBJ1-5; D may be TRBD1 (5 bases). Between the trimmed V and J ends, which lost 6 bases and 9 bases, there was a span of 15 bases. The CDR3 runs 12 residues. Germline assignment: CDR1 DFQATT and CDR2 SNEGSKA (reference sequence). The CDR3 sequence is CSAWDGQGPQHF. The CDR3 nucleotides read TGCAGTGCGTGGGACGGGCAGGGGCCCCAGCATTTT.

The table lists this clonotype with a few counts. The rearrangement joins TRBV10-3 to TRBJ2-7, with TRBD1 identical over 7 bases. Germline trimming cut 4 bases from V and 3 bases from J; bases unmatched to any gene: 6. The CDR3 runs 14 residues. Germline CDR1 reads ENHRY; CDR2 reads SYGVKD. The DNA of the CDR3 is TGTGCCATCAGTGTACAGGGGAGCGACTACGAGCAGTACTTC. This gives the protein CAISVQGSDYEQYF.

Of note for this clonotype: It may be a read error: a sequence one base away is much more abundant. J is TRBJ2-1 and V is TRBV7-2, with 14 bases lining up with TRBD2. CDR1 and CDR2 from the germline V gene are SGHTA and FQGNSA. The CDR3 is 15 residues long. V lost 4 bases and J lost 4; bases outside the gene matches: 0. The CDR3 sequence: CASSWTSGRYNEQFF. CDR3 bases: TGTGCCAGCAGCTGGACTAGCGGGAGGTACAATGAGCAGTTCTTC.

In this sample, this clonotype turned up a few times. This chain links TRBV6-2 or TRBV6-3 with TRBJ1-3; 9 bases fit TRBD1. The CDR3 loop spans 16 amino acids. After removal of 6 bases from V and 2 bases from J, the junction contained 8 bases not matched to a gene. CDR1 is MNHEY, CDR2 SVGEGT, per germline. CDR3 amino acids: CASRPYGTGTGNTIYF. CDR3 coding DNA: TGTGCCAGCAGACCTTACGGGACAGGGACTGGAAACACCATATATTTT.

The chain uses TRBV6-2 or TRBV6-3 and TRBJ2-5; D uncertain. The germline gives CDR1 MNHEY, CDR2 SVGEGT. The CDR3 contains 14 residues. Trimming cost V 0 bases and J 4 bases, with 9 bases left between them. The CDR3, as DNA: TGTGCCAGCAGTTACTCGTATCCCCCAGAGACCCAGTACTTC. Its protein is CASSYSYPPETQYF.

The chain uses TRBV19 and TRBJ2-2; D is unclear. Germline V lookup: CDR1 LNHDA, CDR2 SQIVND (reference sequence). V was clipped by 5 bases and J by 1 base, with 11 bases between them. CDR3 length: 15 residues. CDR3 amino acids: CASSQGVLNTGELFF. CDR3 sequence (DNA): TGTGCCAGTAGTCAAGGTGTCCTGAACACCGGGGAGCTGTTTTTT.

The table lists this clonotype with a few counts. The gene calls are TRBV5-1 and TRBJ2-1; TRBD2 agrees at 9 bases. Germline CDR1 and CDR2: SGHRS and YFSETQ. The ends lost 4 bases at V and 7 bases at J; junction bases unmatched: 6. The CDR3 consists of 14 residues. This chain's CDR3 is CASSGGGARNEQFF. The CDR3 DNA follows: TGCGCCAGCAGCGGCGGGGGGGCCCGGAATGAGCAGTTCTTC.

This clonotype was picked up many times. The chain couples TRBV6-1 to TRBJ2-7; TRBD2 aligns across 14 bases. Germline V gene sequence: CDR1 MNHNS, CDR2 SASEGT. The CDR3 covers 16 residues. V was pared by 6 bases and J by 6 bases, with 10 bases of the junction left unmatched. The CDR3 region has the DNA TGTGCCAGCAGCCCCCCGGGGACTAGCGGGAGTTCCGAGCAGTACTTC. Its protein is CASSPPGTSGSSEQYF.

The CDR3 region has the DNA TGTGCCAGCAGCCGCCGGACAGGACGAAATCAGAATGAAGCTTTCTTT. Protein product: CASSRRTGRNQNEAFF. The genes are TRBV5-6 and TRBJ1-1, with 7 nucleotides matching TRBD1. The CDR3 runs 16 residues. In germline, CDR1 is SGHDT, CDR2 YYEEEE. Trimming removed 4 bases from V and 7 bases from J; junction bases left unmatched: 16.

The table lists this clonotype with a few counts. CDR3 sequence reads: CASESPGTDTQYF. The CDR3 bases are TGTGCCAGCGAGAGTCCGGGCACAGATACGCAGTATTTT. The chain has TRBV28 and TRBJ2-3; D gene unclear. The CDR3 consists of 13 residues. CDR1 is MDHEN, CDR2 SYDVKM, per germline. Trimming left V 8 bases short and J 1 base short, with 10 bases between.

The sample holds many counts of this clonotype. The chain carries TRBV7-2 and TRBJ2-5; TRBD2 is a possible D gene (5 bases). Trimming removed 6 bases at V and 4 bases at J, with 9 bases between. The germline V gene has CDR1 SGHTA and CDR2 FQGNSA. The length of the CDR3 is 12 residues. The CDR3 bases are TGTGCCAGCAGTTCCGGGGTAGAGACCCAGTACTTC. It yields the protein CASSSGVETQYF.